These 17 T cell receptor beta chains originate from one sample sequenced in a study of blood T cell repertoires in COVID-19. Libraries were prepared by immunoSEQ multiplex PCR; TCRdb keeps only in-frame clonotypes and omits some of them. The repertoire consists of about 520,000 clones, with 80% to 90% occurring once and the leading ten covering approximately 3.2%. The sequenced material came from peripheral blood. These receptors all come from a human donor in a cohort sampled during active COVID-19.

This clone was counted a few times. The CDR3 DNA reads TGTGCCAGCAGACCGGACAGGAGCTATGGCTACACCTTC. It yields the protein CASRPDRSYGYTF. The V call is TRBV28, the J call TRBJ1-2; 7 bases are a match to TRBD1. The CDR3 has 13 residues. The germline V gene encodes CDR1 MDHEN and CDR2 SYDVKM. The V gene end was trimmed by 6 bases and the J gene end by 4 bases; junction bases not matched to a gene: 5.

The chain uses TRBV5-1 and TRBJ2-5; 11 bases fit TRBD1. The CDR3 is made up of 15 amino acids. Germline loops: CDR1 SGHRS, CDR2 YFSETQ. With 5 bases clipped from V and 3 bases from J, the junction kept 6 bases outside the gene matches. In DNA form, the CDR3 reads TGCGCCAGCAGAAGGACAGGGGGCATTGAAGAGACCCAGTACTTC. Its translation: CASRRTGGIEETQYF.

This chain links TRBV4-1 with TRBJ1-6; 7 bases align to TRBD1. The germline V gene encodes CDR1 MGHRA and CDR2 YSYEKL. V gave up 0 bases and J gave up 8 bases; unmatched junction bases: 10. The CDR3 is 17 amino acids. In DNA form, the CDR3 reads TGCGCCAGCAGCCAAGACCCCGGACAGGAAGAGGATTCACCCCTCCACTTT. Translated: CASSQDPGQEEDSPLHF.

This rearrangement joins TRBV27 to TRBJ2-2; TRBD2 is a possible D gene (6 bases). CDR3 size: 13 residues. Germline CDR1 is MNHEY and CDR2 is SMNVEV (reference sequence). The germline V and J ends were trimmed by 7 bases and 5 bases, with 11 bases remaining between them. The CDR3: CASTGLLTGELFF. In nucleotides, the CDR3 is TGTGCCAGCACGGGACTCCTTACCGGGGAGCTGTTTTTT.

This chain uses TRBV5-1 with TRBJ1-5, with D perhaps TRBD1 (5 bases). Germline-derived CDR1 and CDR2 are SGHRS and YFSETQ. Trimming removed 0 bases at V and 4 bases at J, with 11 bases between. This CDR3 is built from 15 residues. The CDR3 region has the DNA TGCGCCAGCAGCTTGGCGGGGGTAGAGAATCAGCCCCAGCATTTT. Translated, it gives CASSLAGVENQPQHF.

The rearrangement links TRBV10-1 to TRBJ1-6; D remains ambiguous. The CDR3 runs 17 residues. Deletions cut 3 bases from V and 4 bases from J, with 16 bases between. Germline CDR1 and CDR2: WNHNN and SYGVQD (reference sequence). The CDR3 reads CASSDSTENLYNSPLHF. The CDR3 DNA reads TGCGCCAGCAGTGATTCCACAGAAAATTTGTATAATTCACCCCTCCACTTT.

Only a few counts were recorded for this clone. The V and J genes are TRBV19 and TRBJ1-2, with a weak D call TRBD1 (6 bases). CDR3 size: 15 residues. Germline loops: CDR1 LNHDA, CDR2 SQIVND (reference sequence). Trimming pared 5 bases from V and 4 bases from J, leaving 17 bases between. CDR3 nucleotides: TGTGCCAGTAGTTCTCAACCGGGACACCTCTATGGCTACACCTTC. Encoded protein: CASSSQPGHLYGYTF.

This clone was observed a handful of times. This sequence joins TRBV12-3 or TRBV12-4 and TRBJ1-1; perhaps TRBD1 as D (5 bases). The ends were cut back, 4 bases at V and 10 bases at J, with 10 bases in the middle. The CDR3 consists of 11 residues. The CDR3 is CASSSPGLAFF. The DNA of the CDR3 is TGTGCCAGCAGTTCTCCGGGACTAGCTTTCTTT.

The chain couples TRBV19 to TRBJ2-7; perhaps TRBD1 as D (6 bases). Germline V gene lookup returns CDR1 LNHDA and CDR2 SQIVND (reference sequence). Trimming stripped 10 bases from V and 2 bases from J, with 18 bases between. The CDR3 is 14 amino acids. The CDR3 sequence is CATKQGQLPYEQYF. CDR3 bases: TGTGCCACCAAGCAGGGGCAGCTACCCTACGAGCAGTACTTC. The full variable domain, completed using reference TRBV19 and TRBJ2-7, is DGGITQSPKYLFRKEGQNVTLSCEQNLNHDAMYWYRQDPGQGLRLIYYSQIVNDFQKGDIAEGYSVSREKKESFPLTVTSAQKNPTAFYLCATKQGQLPYEQYFGPGTRLTVT.

The chain uses TRBV10-3 and TRBJ1-1; TRBD1 aligns across 7 bases. V lost 2 bases, J lost 3 bases, and 6 bases stayed unmatched. This CDR3 is built from 15 residues. CDR1 is ENHRY, CDR2 SYGVKD, per germline. CDR3 protein: CAISETETGYTEAFF. In DNA form, the CDR3 reads TGTGCCATCAGTGAGACAGAGACAGGGTACACTGAAGCTTTCTTT.

This CDR3 is CASSVQLDRPYEQYF. CDR3 DNA sequence: TGTGCCAGCAGCGTACAATTGGACAGACCCTACGAGCAGTACTTC. This chain connects TRBV7-2 to TRBJ2-7; D might be TRBD1 (6 bases). The length of the CDR3 is 15 residues. Germline V lookup: CDR1 SGHTA, CDR2 FQGNSA. V was shortened by 5 bases and J by 2 bases, with 16 bases between the two germline ends.

The chain joins TRBV10-2 to TRBJ2-7; TRBD1 might be the D (6 bases). V was pared by 8 bases and J by 0 bases, with 14 bases between. CDR1 and CDR2 from the germline V gene are WSHSY and SAAADI. The CDR3 is 14 amino acids. For the CDR3, the DNA is TGCGCCAGCGGATGGACAGTTAGCTCCTACGAGCAGTACTTC. As protein: CASGWTVSSYEQYF.

CDR3 sequence (DNA): TGTGCCAGCAGCCTCCAGACAGGGGAGCAGTACTTC. This codes for CASSLQTGEQYF. The V call is TRBV4-2, the J call TRBJ2-7, with 7 nucleotides matching TRBD1. V was pared by 4 bases and J by 7 bases, with 4 bases of the junction left unmatched. Per germline, CDR1 LGHNA and CDR2 YNFKEQ. The length of the CDR3 is 12 residues.

The chain has TRBV6-1 and TRBJ1-1; 7 bases match TRBD1. J gave up 7 bases and V 3 bases, and 2 bases lay outside the gene matches. This CDR3 has 12 amino acids. CDR1 is MNHNS and CDR2 is SASEGT in the germline V gene. In DNA form, the CDR3 reads TGTGCCAGCAGTGACCGACAGGGTGAAGCTTTCTTT. The encoded protein is CASSDRQGEAFF.

J is TRBJ1-1 and V is TRBV27; 7 positions match TRBD1. The ends lost 4 bases at V and 4 bases at J; junction bases unmatched: 6. Germline CDR1 MNHEY, CDR2 SMNVEV (reference sequence). The CDR3 is made up of 14 amino acids. CDR3 region: CASSSGQDGTEAFF. The CDR3 bases are TGTGCCAGCAGTTCCGGACAGGACGGCACTGAAGCTTTCTTT.

Here the CDR3 DNA reads TGCGCCAGCAGCTTGGCCCCGACAGGGGAAGGCAATCAGCCCCAGCATTTT. This translates into CASSLAPTGEGNQPQHF. The chain employs TRBV5-1 and TRBJ1-5; 8 nucleotides align to TRBD1. Germline values: CDR1 SGHRS, CDR2 YFSETQ. Losses at the gene ends were 0 bases for V and 2 bases for J; bases not matched to a gene: 7. The CDR3 contains 17 residues.

The rearrangement uses TRBV28 and TRBJ1-1, with a tentative D call TRBD1 (5 bases). Germline V gives CDR1 MDHEN, CDR2 SYDVKM. This CDR3 region has 15 residues. V gave up 3 bases and J gave up 0 bases, with 11 bases separating them. The DNA of the CDR3 is TGTGCCAGCAGTTTTTTCGACAGAATGAACACTGAAGCTTTCTTT. It specifies CASSFFDRMNTEAFF.